The T cell receptor (beta chain) described here comes from a study of cytomegalovirus exposure and HLA in healthy donors. With respect to this clone: The antigen is not known.

Whole-study findings and limits: Most sequenced TCRs were rare (though some public TCRs occurred in many donors).

This CDR3 contains 17 residues. Trimming shortened V by 3 bases and J by 1 base, and 18 bases separated the two germline ends. Germline V CDR1 and CDR2: SEHNR, FQNEAQ (reference sequence). Clones were read by immunoSEQ multiplex PCR, and TCRdb kept only the in-frame ones, dropping some. Of about 120,000 clones in the sample, approximately 87% were seen once. This TCR was recovered from a woman aged 18-29 years in good health and CMV-seropositive. The sequenced sample consisted of PBMCs. The chain has TRBV7-9 and TRBJ1-2; TRBD1 is a possible D gene (6 bases). DNA for the CDR3: TGTGCCAGCAGCTTTTCATCGCTGCCAGGGGTTAACTATGGCTACACCTTC. Amino acids: CASSFSSLPGVNYGYTF. Filled out from reference TRBV7-9 and TRBJ1-2, the complete variable domain reads DTGVSQNPRHKITKRGQNVTFRCDPISEHNRLYWYRQTLGQGPEFLTYFQNEAQLEKSRLLSDRFSAERPKGSFSTLEIQRTEQGDSAMYLCASSFSSLPGVNYGYTFGSGTRLTVV.